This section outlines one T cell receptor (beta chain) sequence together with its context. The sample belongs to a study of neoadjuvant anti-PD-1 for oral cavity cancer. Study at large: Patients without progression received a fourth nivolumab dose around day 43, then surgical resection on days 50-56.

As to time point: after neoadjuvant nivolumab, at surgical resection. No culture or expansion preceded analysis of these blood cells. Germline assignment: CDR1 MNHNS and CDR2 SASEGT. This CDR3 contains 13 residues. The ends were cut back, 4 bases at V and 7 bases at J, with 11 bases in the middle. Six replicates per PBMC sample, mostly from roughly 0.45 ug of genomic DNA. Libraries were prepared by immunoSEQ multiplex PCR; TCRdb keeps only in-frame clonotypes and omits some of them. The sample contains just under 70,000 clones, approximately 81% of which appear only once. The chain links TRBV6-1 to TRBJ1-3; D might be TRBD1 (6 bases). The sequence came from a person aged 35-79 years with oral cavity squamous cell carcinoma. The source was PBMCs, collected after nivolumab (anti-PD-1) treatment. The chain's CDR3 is CASSVSGGNTIYF. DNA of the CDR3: TGTGCCAGCAGTGTCTCGGGGGGCAACACCATATATTTT.